Listed below are T cell receptor beta chains from one sample, sequenced in a study of shared clonotypes between healthy human individuals. This table comes from immunoSEQ multiplex PCR, and its TCRdb copy is limited to in-frame clones, with some not included. The sample lists under 650,000 clones; approximately 95% were seen once. Sequencing input: naive CD4+ T cells sorted from blood. The receptors here all came from a young woman in good health. Each CDR3 is given with its conserved first and last residue. Each record gives: V gene, J gene, CDR3 protein.

TRBV2,TRBJ2-3,CASSDSQVPSTDTQYF
TRBV5-1,TRBJ1-2,CASSPAHMRYGYTF
TRBV6-4,.,CASSGGTGSSYEQYF
TRBV5-1,TRBJ1-2,CASSSDPDRAYGYTF
TRBV2,TRBJ1-3,CASSYLDRAAGNTIYF
TRBV28,TRBJ2-7,CASSPSSGYEQYF
TRBV6-1,TRBJ2-3,CASSARQGGITDTQYF
TRBV28,TRBJ2-7,CASSSPGPTDEQYF
TRBV5-4,TRBJ2-3,CASSLVGQSTDTQYF
TRBV10-1,TRBJ2-5,CASSERTVQETQYF
TRBV18,TRBJ2-5,CASSLGVGETQYF
TRBV28,TRBJ1-5,CASSLFGRGSNQPQHF
TRBV6-5,TRBJ2-7,CASSYSGGQGYEQYF
TRBV28,TRBJ1-5,CASKTGGNQPQHF
TRBV6-1,TRBJ2-5,CASFRFQETQYF
TRBV20-1,TRBJ1-5,CSARENQPQHF
TRBV4-1,TRBJ2-1,CASSQGRRTSGRANNEQFF
TRBV28,TRBJ2-7,CASREQGHYEQYF
TRBV5-1,TRBJ2-5,CASSLDLLQETQYF
TRBV5-1,TRBJ1-5,CASIGYQPQHF
TRBV11-1,TRBJ1-2,CASSFGTVNYGYTF
TRBV6-6,TRBJ2-2,CASSLMNTGELFF
TRBV13,TRBJ2-6,CASSLREANVLTF
TRBV27,TRBJ1-6,CASSPSQGTLAISNSPLHF
TRBV6-6,TRBJ1-5,CASSYSRDRGGQPQHF
TRBV2,TRBJ2-6,CASSVLGANVLTF
TRBV13,TRBJ1-1,CASSSRDRKTEAFF
TRBV19,TRBJ1-4,CASSIGASTNEKLFF
TRBV5-1,TRBJ2-3,CASSPVGLQGAMGSDTQYF
TRBV11-2,TRBJ1-3,CASSSSLTGAYSGNTIYF
TRBV5-4,TRBJ1-3,CASSSRGSSGNTIYF
TRBV19,TRBJ2-7,CASSSNLAYEQYF
TRBV28,TRBJ2-1,CASNAQVGWEQFF
TRBV18,TRBJ2-1,CASSLQADGNEQFF
TRBV27,TRBJ2-3,CASSLSLLPGDTQYF
TRBV7-8,TRBJ2-7,CASSSGLPYEQYF
TRBV2,TRBJ2-1,CASSKEGDNYNEQFF
TRBV28,TRBJ1-4,CASSLPRTGIRNEKLFF
TRBV19,TRBJ2-3,CASNRGYSTDTQYF
TRBV11-3,TRBJ2-2,CASSLAPGGNTGELFF
TRBV5-4,TRBJ2-5,CASSSGQAETQYF
TRBV11-2,TRBJ2-1,CASSRGLSRPPPYNEQFF
TRBV2,TRBJ1-4,CASSGPEGEKLFF
TRBV7-2,TRBJ1-1,CASSRGPGRLNTEAFF
TRBV2,TRBJ1-5,CASSDRWTGGNQPQHF